This T cell receptor (beta chain) was observed in a study of T-cell reconstitution after alpha-beta-depleted transplantation in children. CDR1 and CDR2 from the germline V gene are SQVTM and ANQGSEA. With 2 bases clipped from V and 6 bases from J, the junction kept 6 bases outside the gene matches. This CDR3 is 16 amino acids long. TCRbeta library construction was performed incorporating unique molecular identifiers. MiXCR, applied by TCRdb to the PCR reads, yields one record per CDR3 protein. Of some 500,000 distinct CDR3 sequences listed, 15% to 20% are singletons. The receptor was derived from a human donor who donated a stem cell graft to a child with acute lymphoblastic leukemia. Specimen: PBMCs from the stem cell graft donor, collected from the stem cell graft. The chain is built from TRBV29-1 and TRBJ2-2; 13 positions agree with TRBD2. This CDR3 reads CSVESGTSGKAGELFF. The CDR3 bases are TGCAGCGTTGAATCTGGGACTAGCGGGAAGGCCGGGGAGCTGTTTTTT.